These T cell receptor beta chains were read from a single sample in a study of blood T cell repertoires in COVID-19. Using immunoSEQ multiplex PCR, the repertoire was profiled, and TCRdb retains in-frame clones only, with some absent. The sample records approximately 290,000 clones, approximately 90% being singletons. Sample: peripheral blood. All receptors come from a woman aged 55-69 years with acute or convalescent COVID-19. CDR3s include the opening cysteine and the closing phenylalanine or tryptophan. The order of the fields is V gene, J gene, CDR3 length, clone size, D gene, CDR3 protein, CDR3 DNA. The D gene is left open where the match is weak. Size tells how often a clone was seen (once, few, many) or the class of an expanded clone, and some rows leave it out.

V gene: TRBV7-2
J gene: TRBJ1-2
CDR3 length: 11
clone size: once
D gene: NA
CDR3 protein: CASSFSYGYTF
CDR3 DNA: TGTGCCAGCAGCTTTAGCTATGGCTACACCTTC

V gene: TRBV5-4
J gene: TRBJ1-2
CDR3 length: 14
clone size: NA
D gene: NA
CDR3 protein: CASRSLGANYGYTF
CDR3 DNA: TGTGCCAGCAGGTCCCTAGGAGCTAACTATGGCTACACCTTC

V gene: TRBV5-1
J gene: TRBJ2-7
CDR3 length: 14
clone size: NA
D gene: TRBD1
CDR3 protein: CASSLDRGPKEQYF
CDR3 DNA: TGCGCCAGCAGCTTGGACAGGGGGCCAAAAGAGCAGTACTTC

V gene: TRBV7-9
J gene: TRBJ2-3
CDR3 length: 16
clone size: NA
D gene: TRBD2
CDR3 protein: CASSLVAGGGSDTQYF
CDR3 DNA: TGTGCCAGCAGCTTAGTGGCGGGGGGAGGGTCAGATACGCAGTATTTT

V gene: TRBV3-1/TRBV3-2
J gene: TRBJ2-1
CDR3 length: 15
clone size: NA
D gene: NA
CDR3 protein: CASSQGQSSYNEQFF
CDR3 DNA: TGTGCCAGCAGCCAAGGACAAAGCTCCTACAATGAGCAGTTCTTC

V gene: TRBV28
J gene: TRBJ1-5
CDR3 length: 13
clone size: NA
D gene: NA
CDR3 protein: CASSLGGAQPQHF
CDR3 DNA: TGTGCCAGCAGTTTGGGGGGAGCTCAGCCCCAGCATTTT

V gene: TRBV7-6
J gene: TRBJ2-7
CDR3 length: 15
clone size: NA
D gene: TRBD2
CDR3 protein: CASSLNDGEGYEQYF
CDR3 DNA: TGTGCCAGCAGCTTAAACGACGGGGAGGGCTACGAGCAGTACTTC

V gene: TRBV9
J gene: TRBJ1-6
CDR3 length: 14
clone size: NA
D gene: NA
CDR3 protein: CASSVGDTGPTLHF
CDR3 DNA: TGTGCCAGCAGCGTAGGAGATACAGGGCCAACCCTCCACTTT

V gene: TRBV19
J gene: TRBJ2-6
CDR3 length: 17
clone size: NA
D gene: TRBD1
CDR3 protein: CASSQGQVRSGANVLTF
CDR3 DNA: TGTGCCAGTAGCCAGGGACAGGTCCGCTCTGGGGCCAACGTCCTGACTTTC

V gene: TRBV7-2
J gene: TRBJ1-6
CDR3 length: 16
clone size: NA
D gene: NA
CDR3 protein: CASSSHPVPGDSPLHF
CDR3 DNA: TGTGCCAGCAGCTCTCACCCCGTCCCCGGGGATTCACCCCTCCACTTT

V gene: TRBV5-1
J gene: TRBJ2-7
CDR3 length: 13
clone size: NA
D gene: TRBD1
CDR3 protein: CASRPGQGTEQYF
CDR3 DNA: TGCGCCAGCAGGCCGGGACAGGGGACCGAGCAGTACTTC

V gene: TRBV11-2
J gene: TRBJ1-3
CDR3 length: 14
clone size: NA
D gene: NA
CDR3 protein: CASSLSGNPDTIYF
CDR3 DNA: TGTGCCAGCAGCTTATCAGGGAATCCGGACACCATATATTTT

V gene: TRBV7-9
J gene: TRBJ2-5
CDR3 length: 15
clone size: few
D gene: NA
CDR3 protein: CASSQGSGGRETQYF
CDR3 DNA: TGTGCCAGCAGCCAAGGCAGCGGAGGACGGGAGACCCAGTACTTC

V gene: TRBV15
J gene: TRBJ1-2
CDR3 length: 16
clone size: NA
D gene: TRBD1
CDR3 protein: CATSRDERGPGYGYTF
CDR3 DNA: TGTGCCACCAGCAGAGATGAAAGGGGGCCAGGCTATGGCTACACCTTC

V gene: TRBV7-2
J gene: TRBJ2-3
CDR3 length: 18
clone size: NA
D gene: TRBD2
CDR3 protein: CASSTPTLAGGRGDTQYF
CDR3 DNA: TGTGCCAGCAGCACGCCTACACTAGCGGGGGGAAGGGGGGATACGCAGTATTTT

V gene: TRBV4-2
J gene: TRBJ2-4
CDR3 length: 15
clone size: NA
D gene: TRBD1
CDR3 protein: CASSQEGDRGDIQYF
CDR3 DNA: TGTGCCAGCAGCCAAGAAGGGGACAGGGGGGACATTCAGTACTTC

V gene: TRBV2
J gene: TRBJ2-7
CDR3 length: 17
clone size: once
D gene: TRBD2
CDR3 protein: CASSERRSGGPSYEQYF
CDR3 DNA: TGTGCCAGCAGTGAAAGGCGTAGCGGGGGTCCCTCCTACGAGCAGTACTTC

V gene: TRBV12-3/TRBV12-4
J gene: TRBJ2-1
CDR3 length: 13
clone size: NA
D gene: NA
CDR3 protein: CASTRDLEGEQFF
CDR3 DNA: TGTGCCAGCACCCGGGATTTAGAGGGTGAGCAGTTCTTC

V gene: TRBV11-2
J gene: TRBJ1-4
CDR3 length: 15
clone size: few
D gene: TRBD1
CDR3 protein: CASSPPGQGDEKLFF
CDR3 DNA: TGTGCCAGCAGCCCTCCGGGACAGGGAGATGAAAAACTGTTTTTT

V gene: TRBV24-1
J gene: TRBJ2-3
CDR3 length: 14
clone size: NA
D gene: TRBD2
CDR3 protein: CATGGGVGTDTQYF
CDR3 DNA: TGTGCCACCGGGGGAGGGGTCGGCACAGATACGCAGTATTTT

V gene: TRBV10-2
J gene: TRBJ2-7
CDR3 length: 14
clone size: NA
D gene: TRBD1
CDR3 protein: CASRPDRGVGEQYF
CDR3 DNA: TGCGCCAGCAGACCGGACAGGGGAGTGGGCGAGCAGTACTTC

V gene: TRBV4-2
J gene: TRBJ1-2
CDR3 length: 17
clone size: NA
D gene: NA
CDR3 protein: CASSQDLKTVNNYGYTF
CDR3 DNA: TGTGCCAGCAGCCAAGATTTAAAGACAGTTAATAACTATGGCTACACCTTC

V gene: TRBV24-1
J gene: TRBJ1-3
CDR3 length: 15
clone size: NA
D gene: TRBD1
CDR3 protein: CATSPGQGPGNTIYF
CDR3 DNA: TGTGCCACCTCGCCAGGACAGGGTCCTGGAAACACCATATATTTT

V gene: TRBV5-4
J gene: TRBJ2-1
CDR3 length: 18
clone size: NA
D gene: TRBD2
CDR3 protein: CASKPTGRVSLGYNEQFF
CDR3 DNA: TGTGCCAGCAAGCCAACCGGGAGGGTTAGTTTGGGATACAATGAGCAGTTCTTC

V gene: TRBV28
J gene: TRBJ1-2
CDR3 length: 13
clone size: NA
D gene: NA
CDR3 protein: CASRGGANYGYTF
CDR3 DNA: TGTGCCAGCAGGGGGGGTGCTAACTATGGCTACACCTTC

V gene: TRBV19
J gene: TRBJ1-5
CDR3 length: 13
clone size: NA
D gene: NA
CDR3 protein: CASSKTAYQPQHF
CDR3 DNA: TGTGCCAGTAGTAAAACAGCTTATCAGCCCCAGCATTTT

V gene: TRBV5-4
J gene: TRBJ2-1
CDR3 length: 15
clone size: NA
D gene: TRBD1
CDR3 protein: CASSLDQGAYNEQFF
CDR3 DNA: TGTGCCAGCAGCTTGGATCAGGGGGCCTACAATGAGCAGTTCTTC

V gene: TRBV6-1
J gene: TRBJ1-5
CDR3 length: 16
clone size: NA
D gene: TRBD1
CDR3 protein: CASSEARQGGNQPQHF
CDR3 DNA: TGTGCCAGCAGTGAAGCCCGACAGGGAGGCAATCAGCCCCAGCATTTT

V gene: TRBV5-6
J gene: TRBJ2-1
CDR3 length: 16
clone size: NA
D gene: NA
CDR3 protein: CASSLQPAGRYNEQFF
CDR3 DNA: TGTGCCAGCAGCCTCCAGCCAGCGGGTCGCTACAATGAGCAGTTCTTC

V gene: TRBV10-3
J gene: TRBJ2-7
CDR3 length: 13
clone size: NA
D gene: NA
CDR3 protein: CAISESTSYEQYF
CDR3 DNA: TGTGCCATCAGTGAGTCAACGAGCTACGAGCAGTACTTC

V gene: TRBV19
J gene: TRBJ1-6
CDR3 length: 13
clone size: once
D gene: NA
CDR3 protein: CATTPGDGSPLHF
CDR3 DNA: TGTGCCACTACGCCAGGGGACGGATCACCCCTCCACTTT

V gene: TRBV6-4
J gene: TRBJ1-3
CDR3 length: 18
clone size: NA
D gene: TRBD1
CDR3 protein: CASSDSAGGQSSGNTIYF
CDR3 DNA: TGTGCCAGCAGTGACTCGGCCGGGGGACAGTCGTCAGGAAACACCATATATTTT

V gene: TRBV30
J gene: TRBJ2-3
CDR3 length: 14
clone size: NA
D gene: NA
CDR3 protein: CAWLRGRKPDTQYF
CDR3 DNA: TGTGCCTGGCTAAGGGGGAGAAAGCCAGATACGCAGTATTTT

V gene: TRBV28
J gene: TRBJ2-7
CDR3 length: 13
clone size: NA
D gene: TRBD1
CDR3 protein: CASRDRGTYEQYF
CDR3 DNA: TGTGCCAGCCGGGACAGGGGGACCTACGAGCAGTACTTC

V gene: TRBV6-6
J gene: TRBJ2-7
CDR3 length: 13
clone size: NA
D gene: NA
CDR3 protein: CASSYSGMYEQYF
CDR3 DNA: TGTGCCAGCAGTTACTCGGGCATGTACGAGCAGTACTTC

V gene: TRBV5-5
J gene: TRBJ1-3
CDR3 length: 17
clone size: NA
D gene: NA
CDR3 protein: CASSLDLPGKSGNTIYF
CDR3 DNA: TGTGCCAGCAGCTTGGATCTGCCAGGCAAATCTGGAAACACCATATATTTT

V gene: TRBV19
J gene: TRBJ2-7
CDR3 length: 13
clone size: NA
D gene: NA
CDR3 protein: CASSIVSSYEQYF
CDR3 DNA: TGTGCCAGTAGTATAGTGTCCAGCTACGAGCAGTACTTC

V gene: TRBV29-1
J gene: TRBJ1-2
CDR3 length: 13
clone size: NA
D gene: TRBD1
CDR3 protein: CSVRDRGLYGYTF
CDR3 DNA: TGCAGCGTCCGGGACAGGGGCCTCTATGGCTACACCTTC

V gene: TRBV3-1/TRBV3-2
J gene: TRBJ2-1
CDR3 length: 19
clone size: NA
D gene: TRBD2
CDR3 protein: CASSRCCWGSGSSYNEQFF
CDR3 DNA: TGTGCCAGCAGCCGTTGTTGTTGGGGGAGCGGGAGCTCCTACAATGAGCAGTTCTTC

V gene: TRBV11-2
J gene: TRBJ1-1
CDR3 length: 15
clone size: NA
D gene: TRBD1
CDR3 protein: CASRPLQGSNTEAFF
CDR3 DNA: TGTGCCAGCAGACCATTACAGGGGTCGAACACTGAAGCTTTCTTT

V gene: TRBV5-8
J gene: TRBJ2-2
CDR3 length: 15
clone size: NA
D gene: TRBD2
CDR3 protein: CASSLLAVNTGELFF
CDR3 DNA: TGTGCCAGCAGCTTGCTAGCGGTAAACACCGGGGAGCTGTTTTTT

V gene: TRBV19
J gene: TRBJ1-1
CDR3 length: 13
clone size: NA
D gene: NA
CDR3 protein: CASMPWGLTEAFF
CDR3 DNA: TGTGCCAGTATGCCCTGGGGGCTGACTGAAGCTTTCTTT

V gene: TRBV29-1
J gene: TRBJ1-2
CDR3 length: 11
clone size: many
D gene: NA
CDR3 protein: CSVSLNYGYTF
CDR3 DNA: TGCAGCGTCTCCCTCAACTATGGCTACACCTTC

V gene: TRBV9
J gene: TRBJ2-6
CDR3 length: 18
clone size: NA
D gene: NA
CDR3 protein: CASGPLSMGQSGANVLTF
CDR3 DNA: TGTGCCAGTGGTCCCCTAAGCATGGGCCAATCTGGGGCCAACGTCCTGACTTTC

V gene: TRBV11-2
J gene: TRBJ2-7
CDR3 length: 12
clone size: many
D gene: NA
CDR3 protein: CASSPLSSEQYF
CDR3 DNA: TGTGCCAGCAGCCCCCTTTCTAGTGAGCAGTACTTC

V gene: TRBV7-9
J gene: TRBJ1-4
CDR3 length: 15
clone size: once
D gene: NA
CDR3 protein: CASSTAGPMGEKLFF
CDR3 DNA: TGTGCCAGCAGCACCGCGGGACCGATGGGGGAAAAACTGTTTTTT

V gene: TRBV5-1
J gene: TRBJ1-2
CDR3 length: 15
clone size: NA
D gene: NA
CDR3 protein: CASSLNVGASYGYTF
CDR3 DNA: TGCGCCAGCAGCTTGAACGTTGGGGCTAGCTATGGCTACACCTTC

V gene: TRBV29-1
J gene: TRBJ1-5
CDR3 length: 14
clone size: few
D gene: NA
CDR3 protein: CSVALGVGNQPQHF
CDR3 DNA: TGCAGCGTTGCCCTCGGAGTAGGTAATCAGCCCCAGCATTTT

V gene: TRBV3-1/TRBV3-2
J gene: TRBJ1-2
CDR3 length: 14
clone size: NA
D gene: NA
CDR3 protein: CASSQGQLNYGYTF
CDR3 DNA: TGTGCCAGCAGCCAGGGACAACTGAACTATGGCTACACCTTC

V gene: TRBV7-9
J gene: TRBJ1-1
CDR3 length: 17
clone size: NA
D gene: TRBD1
CDR3 protein: CASSHLGGDRALTEAFF
CDR3 DNA: TGTGCCAGCAGCCACCTCGGAGGGGACAGGGCTCTCACTGAAGCTTTCTTT